The 13 T cell receptor beta chains in this list originate from one sample, sequenced in a study of cytomegalovirus exposure and HLA in healthy donors. PCR amplification relied on 60 Vbeta primers (plus 13 Jbeta primers). Sequencing was performed with immunoSEQ multiplex PCR; in TCRdb, only in-frame clones are kept and a portion is missing. The repertoire includes around 90,000 clones, around nine tenths of them detected once, and around a tenth sits in the top ten. Input material: PBMCs. These receptors were collected from a man aged 25 to 45 in good health and CMV-seropositive.

This clone was picked up a small number of times. The chain couples TRBV5-6 to TRBJ2-7; 10 bases map to TRBD2. V shed 1 base, J shed 2 bases, and the junction held 3 bases outside the gene matches. This CDR3 has 15 residues. In germline, CDR1 is SGHDT, CDR2 YYEEEE. The CDR3 region has the DNA TGTGCCAGCAGCTTGCCAACTAGCGGGACCTACGAGCAGTACTTC. Its protein product is CASSLPTSGTYEQYF.

This clone was detected only once. This rearrangement joins TRBV19 to TRBJ2-1; 7 nucleotides line up with TRBD2. V was pared by 6 bases and J by 0 bases, with 5 bases of the junction left unmatched. CDR1 LNHDA and CDR2 SQIVND come from the germline V gene (reference sequence). This CDR3 has 15 amino acids. DNA of the CDR3: TGTGCCAGTAGCCCTAGCGGTAGCTCCTACAATGAGCAGTTCTTC. Amino acid sequence: CASSPSGSSYNEQFF.

The chain combines TRBV4-1 with TRBJ1-5; D is ambiguous. Trimming removed 2 bases from V and 0 bases from J, with 8 bases in between. Per the germline V gene, CDR1 is MGHRA and CDR2 is YSYEKL. The CDR3 loop spans 15 amino acids. The CDR3 sequence is CASSQLGVSNQPQHF. DNA for the CDR3: TGCGCCAGCAGCCAATTAGGAGTTAGCAATCAGCCCCAGCATTTT.

In this sample, this clone turned up once. This chain joins TRBV25-1 and TRBJ1-1, with 8 bases identical to TRBD1. This CDR3 region has 14 residues. Unmatched junction bases numbered 9, after V lost 2 bases and J lost 10 bases. Germline lookup yields CDR1 MGHDK and CDR2 SYGVNS. The CDR3 coding sequence is TGTGCCAGCAGTGAAGCAGGGGGCAGGAGAGGAGCTTTCTTT. Translating it yields CASSEAGGRRGAFF. The variable domain in full, completed from reference TRBV25-1 and TRBJ1-1, reads EADIYQTPRYLVIGTGKKITLECSQTMGHDKMYWYQQDPGMELHLIHYSYGVNSTEKGDLSSESTVSRIRTEHFPLTLESARPSHTSQYLCASSEAGGRRGAFFGQGTRLTVV.

The CDR3 is CSVDDRRQGNEQFF. The DNA for the CDR3 is TGCAGCGTCGACGACCGAAGACAGGGCAATGAGCAGTTCTTC. V gene TRBV29-1 combines with J gene TRBJ2-1; 7 positions agree with TRBD1. V lost 6 bases to trimming and J lost 6 bases; unmatched junction nucleotides: 11. The CDR3 length is 14 residues. CDR1 SQVTM and CDR2 ANQGSEA come from the germline V gene.

This rearrangement joins TRBV28 to TRBJ2-3; a possible D gene is TRBD2 (6 bases). CDR1 is MDHEN and CDR2 is SYDVKM in the germline V gene. This CDR3 comprises 16 residues. V dropped 5 bases and J dropped 0 bases, with 15 bases sitting between them. CDR3 sequence (DNA): TGTGCCAGCAGTATAACCGGGACTGCTAGCACAGATACGCAGTATTTT. Its translation is CASSITGTASTDTQYF.

This sequence joins TRBV10-1 and TRBJ2-1; TRBD2 agrees at 9 bases. The V segment lost 0 bases and the J segment 7 bases; nucleotides outside the gene matches: 7. Germline CDR1 and CDR2: WNHNN and SYGVQD (reference sequence). The CDR3 has 16 residues. The CDR3 spells CASSESDSGRRNEQFF. The CDR3 coding sequence is TGCGCCAGCAGTGAGTCGGATAGCGGGAGACGTAATGAGCAGTTCTTC.

The genes are TRBV6-5 and TRBJ2-7, with 7 bases aligning to TRBD1. V lost 5 bases, J lost 8 bases, and 9 bases stayed unmatched. The CDR3 totals 13 residues. Per the germline V gene, CDR1 is MNHEY and CDR2 is SVGAGI. CDR3 loop: CASSPMDRSKQYF. DNA for the CDR3: TGTGCCAGCAGTCCCATGGACAGGTCAAAGCAGTACTTC.

V usage is TRBV29-1 and J usage is TRBJ2-2, with TRBD2 matching 14 bases. Germline-derived CDR1 and CDR2 are SQVTM and ANQGSEA. V was pared by 3 bases and J by 7 bases, with 7 bases of the junction left unmatched. CDR3 length: 16 amino acids. CDR3 loop: CSVEGLAGEGGGELFF. The CDR3 bases are TGCAGCGTTGAGGGACTAGCGGGAGAGGGGGGCGGGGAGCTGTTTTTT.

The chain recombines TRBV30 with TRBJ1-4; TRBD1 matches 7 bases. Germline values: CDR1 GTSNPN, CDR2 SVGIG (reference sequence). V was pared by 1 base and J by 7 bases, with 3 bases of the junction left unmatched. CDR3 length: 13 residues. The CDR3 sequence: CAWSAGGGEKLFF. For the CDR3, the DNA is TGTGCCTGGAGTGCAGGGGGTGGTGAAAAACTGTTTTTT.

V and J are TRBV7-2 and TRBJ2-3; 7 bases map to TRBD2. The V and J ends lost 3 bases and 3 bases, in that order; junction bases with no gene match: 6. This CDR3 is built from 15 residues. Germline CDR1 SGHTA, CDR2 FQGNSA. In DNA, the CDR3 is TGTGCCAGCAGCTTTGTCGCGGGAGTGACAGATACGCAGTATTTT. Its translation is CASSFVAGVTDTQYF.

This sequence joins TRBV6-5 and TRBJ1-2; D not certain. Per the germline V gene, CDR1 is MNHEY and CDR2 is SVGAGI. CDR3 length equals 14 residues. V lost 6 bases and J lost 2, with 13 bases in between. The CDR3 nucleotides are TGTGCCAGCAGGAACGCCGGGGTGAACTATGGCTACACCTTC. This gives the protein CASRNAGVNYGYTF.

This chain links TRBV5-1 with TRBJ1-1; 12 bases agree with TRBD1. Germline CDR1 SGHRS, CDR2 YFSETQ. V was clipped by 0 bases and J by 1 base; unmatched bases: 1. CDR3 length: 16 amino acids. The CDR3 coding sequence is TGCGCCAGCAGCTTGGTGGGACAGGGGGCGAACACTGAAGCTTTCTTT. Translated, it gives CASSLVGQGANTEAFF.